A single sample is the source of the 32 T cell receptor beta chains below, sequenced in a study of blood T cell repertoires in COVID-19 (dated by TCRdb to about 2020). The library was made by the immunoSEQ multiplex PCR assay. Drawn from immuneACCESS, this table holds only the in-frame rearrangements with V and J called that TCRdb kept. Clones are partly lost; checked studies trace under half to an unresolved V gene and leave the rest unexplained. The sample table holds 250,000 to 300,000 clones, of which approximately 91% were seen once. Around 12% of the sample is held by the ten biggest clonotypes. Sequencing was performed on peripheral blood. These receptor sequences come from a woman in her sixties or seventies with acute or convalescent COVID-19.

V and J are TRBV15 and TRBJ2-1, with D tentatively TRBD2 (6 bases). The germline CDR1 and CDR2 sequences are LNHNV and YYDKDF (reference sequence). Trimming removed 2 bases at V and 4 bases at J, with 12 bases between. This CDR3 has 15 residues. CDR3 protein: CATSRIGTDYNEQFF. DNA of the CDR3: TGTGCCACCAGCAGAATCGGGACTGATTACAATGAGCAGTTCTTC.

The chain carries TRBV30 and TRBJ1-2; TRBD1 is a possible D gene (6 bases). The CDR3 contains 13 residues. CDR1 and CDR2 from the germline V gene are GTSNPN and SVGIG (reference sequence). V lost 4 bases, J lost 5 bases, and 14 bases lay in between. CDR3 amino acids: CAWTAGGLYGYTF. The CDR3 DNA reads TGTGCCTGGACCGCCGGGGGGCTGTATGGCTACACCTTC.

This rearrangement joins TRBV19 to TRBJ1-6; no firm D call. The CDR3 totals 13 residues. V lost 4 bases and J 7 bases, leaving 8 bases between the germline ends. Germline CDR1 LNHDA, CDR2 SQIVND (reference sequence). CDR3 protein: CASSSGRNSPLHF. The CDR3 DNA is TGTGCCAGTAGTAGTGGCAGAAATTCACCCCTCCACTTT.

The genes are TRBV10-3 and TRBJ2-2; a possible D gene is TRBD1 (5 bases). Per germline, CDR1 ENHRY and CDR2 SYGVKD. The ends were cut back, 0 bases at V and 3 bases at J, with 11 bases in the middle. The CDR3 consists of 16 residues. CDR3 in amino acids: CAISESAGKDTGELFF. The CDR3 nucleotides read TGTGCCATCAGTGAGTCGGCAGGGAAAGACACCGGGGAGCTGTTTTTT.

This clone has only one observation. The rearrangement links TRBV28 to TRBJ2-7, with 8 positions matching TRBD2. With V trimmed by 7 bases and J by 4 bases, 12 bases remained unmatched. Germline V gene lookup returns CDR1 MDHEN and CDR2 SYDVKM. CDR3 length: 15 amino acids. CDR3 DNA: TGTGCCAGCACCCCGGCGGGGGGCACCCATTACGAGCAGTACTTC. Translation gives CASTPAGGTHYEQYF. The full variable domain, in which reference TRBV28 and TRBJ2-7 provide the parts outside the CDR3, is DVKVTQSSRYLVKRTGEKVFLECVQDMDHENMFWYRQDPGLGLRLIYFSYDVKMKEKGDIPEGYSVSREKKERFSLILESASTNQTSMYLCASTPAGGTHYEQYFGPGTRLTVT.

V and J are TRBV5-1 and TRBJ1-2, with D perhaps TRBD1 (6 bases). Germline loops: CDR1 SGHRS, CDR2 YFSETQ. The ends were cut back, 1 base at V and 6 bases at J, with 22 bases in the middle. CDR3 length: 17 amino acids. Here the CDR3 reads CASSLRLSGTRRDGYTF. CDR3 nucleotides: TGCGCCAGCAGCTTGCGTCTTTCCGGGACAAGACGCGATGGCTACACCTTC.

The rearrangement links TRBV5-6 to TRBJ1-1; D possibly corresponds to TRBD1 (5 bases). This CDR3 is 14 amino acids long. CDR1 is SGHDT and CDR2 is YYEEEE in the germline V gene. Trimming took off 5 bases at V and 3 bases at J, with 14 bases between the two ends. The CDR3 is CASRTPQGDTEAFF. In DNA form, the CDR3 reads TGTGCCAGCAGGACCCCCCAGGGTGACACTGAAGCTTTCTTT. The complete variable domain, with remaining parts taken from reference TRBV5-6 and TRBJ1-1, reads DAGVTQSPTHLIKTRGQQVTLRCSPKSGHDTVSWYQQALGQGPQFIFQYYEEEERQRGNFPDRFSGHQFPNYSSELNVNALLLGDSALYLCASRTPQGDTEAFFGQGTRLTVV.

The genes are TRBV27 and TRBJ2-2; 9 nucleotides agree with TRBD1. This CDR3 has 16 amino acids. Germline values: CDR1 MNHEY, CDR2 SMNVEV (reference sequence). Losses at the gene ends were 1 base for V and 6 bases for J; bases not matched to a gene: 6. The CDR3 region is CASSLWGQGQSGELFF. The CDR3 nucleotides are TGTGCCAGCAGTTTATGGGGACAGGGACAATCCGGGGAGCTGTTTTTT.

V is TRBV12-3 or TRBV12-4 and J is TRBJ1-2; D may be TRBD1 (6 bases). V lost 1 base and J lost 8, with 11 bases in between. The CDR3 has 13 amino acids. As DNA, the CDR3 is TGTGCCAGCAGTTTAGGGCAGGGGAACGGCTACACCTTC. This gives the protein CASSLGQGNGYTF.

The CDR3 sequence: CASSWLTGTGELFF. In DNA, the CDR3 is TGTGCCAGCAGTTGGCTGACTGGAACCGGGGAGCTGTTTTTT. The chain uses TRBV11-2 and TRBJ2-2; the D is unclear. The CDR3 runs 14 residues. Germline assignment: CDR1 SGHAT and CDR2 FQNNGV. V was cut by 6 bases and J by 5 bases, with 13 bases left in between.

The V call is TRBV28, the J call TRBJ1-2; 9 bases agree with TRBD1. The CDR3 has 16 amino acids. Germline lookup yields CDR1 MDHEN and CDR2 SYDVKM. Trimming cost V 6 bases and J 1 base; bases outside gene matches: 9. The CDR3: CASSSPGTGFNYGYTF. The CDR3 bases are TGTGCCAGCAGCTCCCCCGGGACAGGGTTTAACTATGGCTACACCTTC.

The chain recombines TRBV28 with TRBJ2-5; tentatively, D is TRBD2 (6 bases). CDR3 size: 14 residues. V was pared by 6 bases and J by 5 bases, with 16 bases between. Germline V CDR1 and CDR2: MDHEN, SYDVKM. The CDR3 sequence: CASSLERGIETQYF. The DNA for the CDR3 is TGTGCCAGCAGCCTTGAACGGGGGATCGAGACCCAGTACTTC. The full variable domain, rest sourced from reference TRBV28 and TRBJ2-5, is DVKVTQSSRYLVKRTGEKVFLECVQDMDHENMFWYRQDPGLGLRLIYFSYDVKMKEKGDIPEGYSVSREKKERFSLILESASTNQTSMYLCASSLERGIETQYFGPGTRLLVL.

This sequence joins TRBV19 and TRBJ1-1; D might be TRBD1 (5 bases). Germline V gene lookup returns CDR1 LNHDA and CDR2 SQIVND (reference sequence). The CDR3 consists of 14 residues. V lost 7 bases and J lost 6, with 18 bases in between. CDR3 DNA: TGTGCCAGTACCACCGACCGGGGGAGCGCTGAAGCTTTCTTT. This encodes CASTTDRGSAEAFF.

The chain carries TRBV7-2 and TRBJ1-2; TRBD1 is a possible D gene (6 bases). The V end was cut by 6 bases, the J end by 4 bases, with 12 bases between. CDR3 length: 13 amino acids. Germline CDR1 is SGHTA and CDR2 is FQGNSA. CDR3 sequence (DNA): TGTGCCAGCAGAAGGGGGGGAGGCTATGGCTACACCTTC. Translated: CASRRGGGYGYTF.

The chain joins TRBV20-1 to TRBJ1-5; D ambiguous. The germline gives CDR1 DFQATT, CDR2 SNEGSKA (reference sequence). Between the trimmed V and J ends, which lost 6 bases and 5 bases, there was a span of 8 bases. The CDR3 spans 11 residues. The CDR3 DNA follows: TGCAGTGCGTCGGGAGATCAGCCCCAGCATTTT. The encoded protein is CSASGDQPQHF.

This sequence joins TRBV2 and TRBJ1-4, with a weak D call TRBD1 (5 bases). V was clipped by 7 bases and J by 4 bases, with 16 bases between them. There are 15 residues in the CDR3. Germline V gene lookup returns CDR1 SNHLY and CDR2 FYNNEI. In nucleotides, the CDR3 is TGTGCCAGCAAGCTTACCCCCGGGGGTAATGAAAAACTGTTTTTT. This codes for CASKLTPGGNEKLFF.

This chain links TRBV7-9 with TRBJ2-1, with D possibly being TRBD1 or TRBD2 (6 bases each). CDR3 size: 15 residues. Germline V gene lookup returns CDR1 SEHNR and CDR2 FQNEAQ (reference sequence). The V end lost 7 bases, the J end lost 3 bases, and 16 bases lay between the germline ends. The CDR3 protein is CASTGGGIVYNEQFF. The CDR3 DNA follows: TGTGCCAGCACCGGGGGCGGAATAGTCTACAATGAGCAGTTCTTC.

This clone was recorded only once. The V and J genes are TRBV19 and TRBJ2-2; 12 bases fit TRBD2. V dropped 8 bases and J dropped 4; count of bases not matched to a gene: 5. The CDR3 extends over 15 amino acids. Germline V gene lookup returns CDR1 LNHDA and CDR2 SQIVND (reference sequence). This chain's CDR3 is CASETSGRLTGELFF. CDR3 sequence (DNA): TGTGCCAGTGAGACTAGCGGGAGACTCACCGGGGAGCTGTTTTTT.

This clone has just one count. The chain couples TRBV6-5 to TRBJ1-3; D uncertain. Germline CDR1 MNHEY, CDR2 SVGAGI. Trimming removed 2 bases from V and 4 bases from J, with 15 bases in between. The CDR3 is made up of 16 amino acids. CDR3 sequence: CASSYVGATGGNTIYF. The DNA for the CDR3 is TGTGCCAGCAGTTACGTAGGAGCAACCGGGGGAAACACCATATATTTT.

This chain uses TRBV5-4 with TRBJ2-5; 14 positions match TRBD2. The CDR3 extends over 16 amino acids. The V and J ends lost 4 bases and 5 bases, in that order; junction bases with no gene match: 7. The V gene's germline CDR1 is SGHNT and CDR2 YYREEE (reference sequence). CDR3 sequence: CASSLGTSGGWETQYF. The CDR3 nucleotides are TGTGCCAGCAGCCTAGGGACTAGCGGGGGCTGGGAGACCCAGTACTTC. Full variable domain (rest looked up from reference TRBV5-4 and TRBJ2-5): ETGVTQSPTHLIKTRGQQVTLRCSSQSGHNTVSWYQQALGQGPQFIFQYYREEENGRGNFPPRFSGLQFPNYSSELNVNALELDDSALYLCASSLGTSGGWETQYFGPGTRLLVL.

This sequence joins TRBV5-1 and TRBJ2-7, with 9 bases identical to TRBD2. The CDR3 is made up of 14 amino acids. The V gene's germline CDR1 is SGHRS and CDR2 YFSETQ. The junction had 5 bases not matched to a gene; V was cut back by 4 bases and J by 3 bases. The CDR3 sequence is CASSPRTSDYEQYF. The CDR3 DNA reads TGCGCCAGCAGCCCCCGGACTAGCGACTACGAGCAGTACTTC.

This clone was recorded once. V is TRBV12-3 or TRBV12-4 and J is TRBJ1-1; TRBD1 matches 8 bases. V gave up 5 bases and J gave up 7 bases; unmatched junction bases: 3. This CDR3 spans 12 amino acids. The CDR3 here is CASSEGQDEAFF. The CDR3 nucleotides read TGTGCCAGCAGTGAGGGACAGGATGAAGCTTTCTTT.

J is TRBJ2-4 and V is TRBV21-1; the D call of TRBD1 is as the table states it, not checked on the DNA. TRBV21-1 is a listed pseudogene. The CDR3 runs 16 residues. The CDR3 DNA reads as TGTGCCAGCAGCCCCTCTTGGGACAGGTCGATGGACATTCAGTACTTC. Translating gives CASSPSWDRSMDIQYF.

This chain joins TRBV10-3 and TRBJ2-2; TRBD1 matches at 10 bases. Germline trimming cut 6 bases from V and 6 bases from J; bases unmatched to any gene: 7. This CDR3 spans 15 amino acids. Germline CDR1 is ENHRY and CDR2 is SYGVKD. CDR3 sequence reads: CAIRGGTGAAGELFF. CDR3 nucleotide sequence: TGTGCCATCAGGGGGGGGACAGGGGCGGCCGGGGAGCTGTTTTTT.

V usage is TRBV12-2 and J usage is TRBJ2-2; the table's TRBD1 call for D was not verified on the DNA. TRBV12-2 is a known pseudogene. The CDR3 length is 15 residues. In nucleotides, the CDR3 is TGTGCAAGTCGCTTAAGGGGGATTAACACCGGGGAGCTGTTTTTT. Residues: CASRLRGINTGELFF.

The chain recombines TRBV11-2 with TRBJ2-5; possible D gene TRBD1, 5 bases. The germline V gene encodes CDR1 SGHAT and CDR2 FQNNGV. V was shortened by 1 base and J by 4 bases, with 16 bases between the two germline ends. This CDR3 region has 16 residues. The DNA for the CDR3 is TGTGCCAGCAGCTTAGGGTCTTCAGGGTTTGTAGAGACCCAGTACTTC. It yields the protein CASSLGSSGFVETQYF.

J is TRBJ2-2 and V is TRBV3-1 (or the pseudogene TRBV3-2), with 8 bases that match TRBD1. Germline values: CDR1 LGHDT, CDR2 YNNKEL (reference sequence). The length of the CDR3 is 16 residues. Trimming took 4 bases from V and 4 from J; bases not matched to a gene: 8. This CDR3 reads CASSLLLDRATGELFF. The CDR3 DNA is TGTGCCAGCAGCCTCCTCCTGGACAGGGCCACCGGGGAGCTGTTTTTT.

V and J are TRBV7-2 and TRBJ1-6; a possible D gene is TRBD1 (5 bases). The V and J ends lost 4 bases and 0 bases respectively, with 10 bases between them. Germline V CDR1 and CDR2: SGHTA, FQGNSA. The CDR3 runs to 16 residues. The CDR3 region is CASSWGPSSYNSPLHF. The CDR3 DNA reads TGTGCCAGCAGCTGGGGCCCAAGCTCCTATAATTCACCCCTCCACTTT.

This sequence joins TRBV27 and TRBJ2-1, with D possibly matching TRBD2 (6 bases). V lost 6 bases and J 7 bases, leaving 16 bases between the germline ends. This CDR3 has 14 residues. Germline V gives CDR1 MNHEY, CDR2 SMNVEV (reference sequence). The DNA of the CDR3 is TGTGCCAGCAGCCGCCCCGGGACTTCGAATGAGCAGTTCTTC. Protein sequence: CASSRPGTSNEQFF.

The chain combines TRBV5-1 with TRBJ1-1; no clear D gene. V lost 0 bases and J 1 base, leaving 13 bases between the germline ends. CDR3 length: 16 amino acids. Germline loops: CDR1 SGHRS, CDR2 YFSETQ. CDR3 coding DNA: TGCGCCAGCAGCTTGGTAGCGGGGAGCGGGAACACTGAAGCTTTCTTT. This sequence encodes CASSLVAGSGNTEAFF.

This clone has a single count. The chain employs TRBV10-3 and TRBJ1-2; 11 bases are a match to TRBD1. Losses at the gene ends were 6 bases for V and 5 bases for J; bases not matched to a gene: 5. The germline gives CDR1 ENHRY, CDR2 SYGVKD. The CDR3 is made up of 14 amino acids. In nucleotides, the CDR3 is TGTGCCATCAGCCCGGGACAGGGGGAGTATGGCTACACCTTC. It translates to CAISPGQGEYGYTF.

This clone was counted a single time. The chain has TRBV19 and TRBJ1-6, with D perhaps TRBD1 (5 bases). This CDR3 region has 15 residues. Germline CDR1 reads LNHDA; CDR2 reads SQIVND (reference sequence). Trimming removed 3 bases at V and 7 bases at J, with 13 bases between. This CDR3 is CASSITGARNSPLHF. CDR3 coding DNA: TGTGCCAGTAGTATTACAGGAGCCAGGAATTCACCCCTCCACTTT.